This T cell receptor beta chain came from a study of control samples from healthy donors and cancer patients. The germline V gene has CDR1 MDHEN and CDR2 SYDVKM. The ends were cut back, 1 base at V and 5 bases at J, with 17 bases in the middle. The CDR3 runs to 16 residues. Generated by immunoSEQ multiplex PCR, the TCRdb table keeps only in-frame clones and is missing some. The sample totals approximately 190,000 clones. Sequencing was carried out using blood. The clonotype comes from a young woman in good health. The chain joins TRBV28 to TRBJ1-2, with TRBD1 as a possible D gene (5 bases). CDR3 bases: TGTGCCAGCAGTTTATCCCAGGGTGGGAGTTTTTATGGCTACACCTTC. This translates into CASSLSQGGSFYGYTF.